This TCR beta chain derives from a study of shared clonotypes between healthy human individuals. General study results and limits: An anticipated effect of sequencing depth on clonotype sharing among donors was recognized.

Germline CDR1 is SGHRS and CDR2 is YFSETQ. The CDR3 consists of 13 residues. The V and J ends lost 5 bases and 8 bases, in that order; junction bases with no gene match: 5. As to this clone: Its antigen is currently unknown.

Source study methods: Junction-only sequences produced by ImmunoSEQ had no quality scores, so filtering differed. This table comes from immunoSEQ multiplex PCR, and its TCRdb copy is limited to in-frame clones, with some not included. Clone size and the V and J calls come from that table; the DNA yielded D and trimming. The repertoire holds about 2.3 million clones, with around 90% as singletons. The chain recombines TRBV5-1 with TRBJ2-7; 12 bases are a match to TRBD2. Sequencing was done on a sample of naive CD4+ T cells from PBMCs. Subset of the sample: CD45RA+ positively selected. This sequence was found in a man between 18 and 35 years old in good health. Some clones in this sample may be carry-over from other donors' samples. The CDR3 DNA sequence: TGCGCCAGCAGAGCACTAGCGGGAGGCCAGCAGTACTTC. Its protein is CASRALAGGQQYF.